A single sample is the source of the 7 T cell receptor beta chains below, sequenced in a study of blood T cell repertoires in COVID-19. The repertoire was sequenced with immunoSEQ multiplex PCR; TCRdb's copy has only in-frame clones and lacks some. The sample yields about 210,000 clones, around four fifths seen once. The sequencing input was peripheral blood. The receptors originated from a woman over 75 with COVID-19, enrolled during active disease.

The chain links TRBV27 to TRBJ1-4, with 9 bases matching TRBD1. There are 15 residues in the CDR3. Germline V gene data show CDR1 as MNHEY and CDR2 as SMNVEV (reference sequence). The J segment lost 5 bases and the V segment lost 8 bases, leaving 9 bases of the junction unmatched. This CDR3 is CASGGWGQGNEKLFF. In DNA form, the CDR3 reads TGTGCCAGCGGGGGATGGGGACAGGGAAATGAAAAACTGTTTTTT.

Turning to this clone: An end of the junction does not agree with germline; a read error may underlie this. Other DNA sequences from this sample encode an identical CDR3 as well. The V gene is TRBV2, the J gene TRBJ2-5; 9 bases agree with TRBD1. CDR3 length: 13 residues. Per germline, CDR1 SNHLY and CDR2 FYNNEI. CDR3 nucleotide sequence: TGTGCTAGCAGGGACAGGGTGAGAGAGACCCAGTACTTC. Protein sequence: CASRDRVRETQYF.

The chain employs TRBV29-1 and TRBJ2-3, with 7 nucleotides matching TRBD2. The J segment lost 2 bases and the V segment lost 7 bases, leaving 3 bases of the junction unmatched. The germline CDR1 and CDR2 sequences are SQVTM and ANQGSEA. The CDR3 has 12 residues. CDR3 sequence: CSERDYTDTQYF. The DNA for the CDR3 is TGCAGCGAACGGGACTACACAGATACGCAGTATTTT.

The J gene is TRBJ2-1, the V gene TRBV6-2 or TRBV6-3, with D possibly matching TRBD2 (6 bases). Trimming shortened V by 1 base and J by 9 bases, and 13 bases separated the two germline ends. CDR1 and CDR2 from the germline V gene are MNHEY and SVGEGT. The CDR3 consists of 14 residues. The CDR3 nucleotides are TGTGCCAGCAGTTACTTGCGGGAAGGCGGTGAGCAGTTCTTC. This sequence encodes CASSYLREGGEQFF.

The V call is TRBV7-6, the J call TRBJ1-1; the match to TRBD1 covers 8 bases. Germline CDR1 SGHVS, CDR2 FNYEAQ. This CDR3 spans 18 amino acids. V shed 4 bases and J 0 bases; nucleotides not matched to a gene: 13. Written as DNA, the CDR3 is TGTGCCAGCAGCTCCTTGCCGGGACAGGCGGGAATGAACACTGAAGCTTTCTTT. Translation: CASSSLPGQAGMNTEAFF. The whole variable domain, filled in from reference TRBV7-6 and TRBJ1-1, reads GAGVSQSPRYKVTKRGQDVALRCDPISGHVSLYWYRQALGQGPEFLTYFNYEAQQDKSGLPNDRFSAERPEGSISTLTIQRTEQRDSAMYRCASSSLPGQAGMNTEAFFGQGTRLTVV.

This chain connects TRBV18 to TRBJ2-1; the match to TRBD2 covers 11 bases. The CDR3 is made up of 15 amino acids. Germline V CDR1 and CDR2: KGHSH, LQKENI. Trimming took 1 base from V and 10 from J; bases not matched to a gene: 6. CDR3 coding DNA: TGTGCCAGCTCACCACGGTTAGCGGGGGGGTTGGAGCAGTTCTTC. Its protein is CASSPRLAGGLEQFF.

The rearrangement uses TRBV28 and TRBJ1-6; TRBD1 aligns across 12 bases. The J segment lost 6 bases and the V segment lost 0 bases, leaving 0 bases of the junction unmatched. The CDR3 has 16 amino acids. Looked up from germline, CDR1 is MDHEN and CDR2 is SYDVKM. CDR3 nucleotide sequence: TGTGCCAGCAGTTTATGGGGACAGGGGGCTAATTCACCCCTCCACTTT. Amino acid sequence: CASSLWGQGANSPLHF.